Only a few counts were recorded for the clone carrying this T cell receptor beta chain. Antigen specificity is unknown. Isolated RNA was reverse transcribed in full, so expressed TCRB transcripts were sequenced. Data came from immunoSEQ multiplex PCR; TCRdb stores just in-frame clones and leaves some out. The top ten hold 0.035% to 0.04% of the sample, which has about 660,000 clones, roughly 13% seen once. This specimen comes from a study of beta chain features in type 1 diabetes. Regarding the study as a whole: Significant though moderate, a shortening of TCRB CDR3s appeared in all four CD4+ subsets of Type 1 diabetes patients.

This CDR3 has 13 residues. Germline-derived CDR1 and CDR2 are ENHRY and SYGVKD. The V and J ends lost 8 bases and 2 bases respectively, with 11 bases between them. Material: naive CD4+ T cells from blood. The clonotype was recovered from a man younger than 30 with type 1 diabetes. The genes are TRBV10-3 and TRBJ2-3, with D tentatively TRBD2 (6 bases). CDR3 DNA: TGTGCCATCGGGGGACTCACCACAGATACGCAGTATTTT. Translating gives CAIGGLTTDTQYF.